The present T cell receptor (beta chain) was sequenced within a study of CXCR3-negative and CXCR3-positive naive CD8 T cells. The sorting of each CD8+ T cell subset was done in triplicate, at about 300,000 cells each. Study results and limitations: The majority of assays used fresh PBMCs, and CXCR3 expression partially decreased after cryopreservation. TRBV-TRBJ usage was alike in naive CXCR3-negative and CXCR3-positive cells but differed in memory cells. Naive subsets did not differ in surface CD5, and the authors estimated TCR strength using properties of the TRB CDR3.

5' RACE that incorporated UMI labels was used to prepare the TRB cDNA libraries. TCRdb processed the 5' RACE reads again and assigns one entry to each CDR3 protein, with no DNA. The sample spans several thousand distinct CDR3 sequences; the ten largest clones claim 1% to 1.5%. Concerning this clonotype: The antigen remains unidentified.

There are 16 residues in the CDR3. Germline assignment: CDR1 SGHNT and CDR2 YYREEE (reference sequence). Sequencing input: naive CXCR3- CD8+ T cells from blood. Regarding subset: CD45RO-CCR7+CD27+CD95- naive CD8+ T cells lacking CXCR3 (TNR3-). V gene TRBV5-4 combines with J gene TRBJ1-1. The clonotype comes from a human donor in good health. Some clones in this sample may be carry-over from other donors' samples. This CDR3 reads CASSLATAVLNTEAFF.